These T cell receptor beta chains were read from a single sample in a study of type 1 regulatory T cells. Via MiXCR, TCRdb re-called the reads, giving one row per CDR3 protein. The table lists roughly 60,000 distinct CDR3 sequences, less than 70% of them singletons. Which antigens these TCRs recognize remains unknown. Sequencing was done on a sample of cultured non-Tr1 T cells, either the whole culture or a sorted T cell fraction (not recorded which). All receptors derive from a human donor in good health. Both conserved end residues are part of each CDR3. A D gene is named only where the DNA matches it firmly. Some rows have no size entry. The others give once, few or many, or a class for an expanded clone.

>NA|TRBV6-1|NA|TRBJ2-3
CASSHGSSADTQYF
TGTGCCAGCAGTCACGGGAGTTCAGCAGATACGCAGTATTTT
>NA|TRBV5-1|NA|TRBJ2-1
CASSFLGRFDEQFF
TGCGCCAGCAGCTTTTTAGGGAGGTTCGATGAGCAGTTCTTC
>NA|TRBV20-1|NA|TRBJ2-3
CSAISPGTSTDTQYF
TGCAGTGCTATTAGCCCGGGAACTAGCACAGATACGCAGTATTTT
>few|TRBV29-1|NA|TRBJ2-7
CSVADRTSYEQYF
TGCAGCGTTGCCGACAGAACGTCCTACGAGCAGTACTTC
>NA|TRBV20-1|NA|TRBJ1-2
CSAEPLQAPSYGYTF
TGCAGTGCCGAACCCCTCCAGGCACCATCCTATGGCTACACCTTC
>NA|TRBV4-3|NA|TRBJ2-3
CASSQGSGEDTQYF
TGCGCCAGCAGCCAAGGTTCAGGGGAGGATACGCAGTATTTT
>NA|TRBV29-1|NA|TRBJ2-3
CSVDQGLDTQYF
TGCAGCGTTGATCAGGGGTTAGATACGCAGTATTTT
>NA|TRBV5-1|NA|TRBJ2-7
CASSLGPNRATYEQYF
TGCGCCAGCAGCTTGGGGCCTAACAGGGCGACTTACGAGCAGTACTTC
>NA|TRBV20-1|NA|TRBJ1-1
CSASMMNTEAFF
TGCAGTGCAAGCATGATGAACACTGAAGCTTTCTTT
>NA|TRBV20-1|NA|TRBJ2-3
CSANREDTQYF
TGCAGTGCAAACAGGGAGGATACGCAGTATTTT
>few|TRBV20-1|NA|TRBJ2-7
CSAREHQAYEQYF
TGCAGTGCTAGAGAGCACCAGGCCTACGAGCAGTACTTC
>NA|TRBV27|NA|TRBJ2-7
CASADGPIYEQYF
TGTGCCAGCGCCGACGGCCCTATCTACGAGCAGTACTTC
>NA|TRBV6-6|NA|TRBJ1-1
CASKNRMGRAFF
TGTGCCAGTAAGAACCGGATGGGTAGAGCTTTCTTT
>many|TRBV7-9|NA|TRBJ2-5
CASSYSAGPVQETQYF
TGTGCCAGCAGTTACAGCGCAGGGCCCGTTCAAGAGACCCAGTACTTC
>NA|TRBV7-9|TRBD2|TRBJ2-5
CASNWGTSQETQYF
TGTGCCAGCAACTGGGGGACTAGTCAAGAGACCCAGTACTTC
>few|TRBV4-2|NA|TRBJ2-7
CASSQEGGRGSYEQYF
TGTGCCAGCAGCCAAGAAGGAGGGAGAGGATCCTACGAGCAGTACTTC
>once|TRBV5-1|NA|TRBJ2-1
CASSATQGSYNEQFF
TGCGCCAGCAGCGCGACACAGGGTTCCTACAATGAGCAGTTCTTC
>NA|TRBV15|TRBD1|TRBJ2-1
CATSRSTGAYNEQFF
TGTGCCACCAGCAGGTCAACAGGGGCCTACAATGAGCAGTTCTTC
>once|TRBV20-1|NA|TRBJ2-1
CSAKSLRGTTIYNEQFF
TGCAGTGCTAAGAGCTTGAGGGGGACTACGATATACAATGAGCAGTTCTTC
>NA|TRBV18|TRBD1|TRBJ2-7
CASSLNQGDRSSYEQYF
TGTGCCAGCTCACTCAATCAGGGGGATCGTAGCTCCTACGAGCAGTACTTC
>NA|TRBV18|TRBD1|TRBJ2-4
CASSRTGENIQYF
TGTGCCAGCTCACGGACAGGGGAAAATATTCAGTACTTC
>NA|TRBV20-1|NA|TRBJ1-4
CSARDASVASNEKLFF
TGCAGTGCTAGAGATGCATCGGTTGCGTCTAATGAAAAACTGTTTTTT
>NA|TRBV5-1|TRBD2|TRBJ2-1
CATSERGLAYNEQFF
TGCGCCACCTCGGAGCGGGGACTAGCATACAATGAGCAGTTCTTC
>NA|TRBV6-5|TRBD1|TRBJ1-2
CASSLGQLNYGYTF
TGTGCCAGCAGTTTGGGACAGCTTAACTATGGCTACACCTTC
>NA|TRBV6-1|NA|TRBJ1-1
CASSEVRGRNTEAFF
TGTGCCAGCAGTGAAGTTCGGGGTAGGAACACTGAAGCTTTCTTT
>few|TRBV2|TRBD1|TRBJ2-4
CASRGFGISTGGNLDIQYF
TGTGCCAGCAGAGGATTTGGAATTTCTACAGGGGGCAATTTGGACATTCAGTACTTC
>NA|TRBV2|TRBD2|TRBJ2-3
CASKGFGLAGHNTDTQYF
TGTGCCAGCAAGGGGTTCGGACTAGCGGGGCACAACACAGATACGCAGTATTTT
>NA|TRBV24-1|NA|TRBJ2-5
CATSDRAEQETQYF
TGTGCCACCAGTGATCGGGCCGAACAAGAGACCCAGTACTTC
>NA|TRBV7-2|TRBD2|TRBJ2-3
CASSPDPLAGADTQYF
TGTGCCAGCAGCCCAGACCCCCTAGCGGGAGCAGATACGCAGTATTTT
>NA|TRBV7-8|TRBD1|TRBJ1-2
CASSLERGQGTYGYTF
TGTGCCAGCAGCTTGGAGAGGGGACAGGGAACATATGGCTACACCTTC
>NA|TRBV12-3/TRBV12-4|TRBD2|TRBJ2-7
CASSPGTRGEQYF
TGTGCCAGCAGTCCCGGGACTAGAGGTGAGCAGTACTTC
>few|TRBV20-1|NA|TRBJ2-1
CSAAVELKNEQFF
TGCAGTGCTGCCGTCGAACTGAAAAATGAGCAGTTCTTC
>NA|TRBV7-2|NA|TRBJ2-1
CASSYGGFNEQFF
TGTGCCAGCAGCTATGGGGGGTTCAATGAGCAGTTCTTC
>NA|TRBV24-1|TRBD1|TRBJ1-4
CATSGGQERGITNEKLFF
TGTGCCACCAGTGGGGGACAGGAAAGGGGGATTACAAATGAAAAACTGTTTTTT
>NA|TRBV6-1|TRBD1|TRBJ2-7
CASSLNRQGYYEQYF
TGTGCCAGCAGTCTAAACCGACAGGGTTACTACGAGCAGTACTTC
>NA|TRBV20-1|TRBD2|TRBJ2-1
CSARGSRENLVRDEQFF
TGCAGTGCTAGAGGCTCGCGGGAGAATCTTGTGAGGGATGAGCAGTTCTTC
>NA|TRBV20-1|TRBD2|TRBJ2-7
CSARLAGGSYEQYF
TGCAGTGCTAGACTAGCGGGAGGTTCCTACGAGCAGTACTTC
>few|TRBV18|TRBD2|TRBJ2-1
CASSSGGLAGGLNEEQFF
TGTGCCAGCTCATCAGGTGGACTAGCGGGAGGGCTAAATGAGGAGCAGTTCTTC
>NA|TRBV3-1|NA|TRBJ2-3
CASSQSSDTQYF
TGTGCCAGCAGCCAGTCCTCAGATACGCAGTATTTT
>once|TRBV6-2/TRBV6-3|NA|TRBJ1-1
CASSYPATGRNTEAFF
TGTGCCAGCAGTTACCCCGCCACGGGCAGGAACACTGAAGCTTTCTTT
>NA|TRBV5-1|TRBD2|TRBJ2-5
CASSPLSAGDQETQYF
TGCGCCAGCAGCCCCCTTTCGGCGGGAGACCAAGAGACCCAGTACTTC
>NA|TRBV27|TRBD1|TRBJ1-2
CASRNAPQGRNNYGYTF
TGTGCCAGCAGAAATGCCCCACAGGGGCGAAATAACTATGGCTACACCTTC